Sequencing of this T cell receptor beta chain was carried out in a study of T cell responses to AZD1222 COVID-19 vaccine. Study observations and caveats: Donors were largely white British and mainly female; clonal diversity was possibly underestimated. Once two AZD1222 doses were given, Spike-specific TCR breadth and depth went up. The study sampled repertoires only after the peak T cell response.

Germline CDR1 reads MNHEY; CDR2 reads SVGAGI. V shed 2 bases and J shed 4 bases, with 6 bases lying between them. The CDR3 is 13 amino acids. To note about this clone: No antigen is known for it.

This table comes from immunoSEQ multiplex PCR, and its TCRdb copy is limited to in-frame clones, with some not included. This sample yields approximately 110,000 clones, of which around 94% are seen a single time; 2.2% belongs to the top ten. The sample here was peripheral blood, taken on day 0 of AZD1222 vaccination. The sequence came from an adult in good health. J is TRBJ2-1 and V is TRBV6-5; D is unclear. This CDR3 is CASSYDTYNEQFF. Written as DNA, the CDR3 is TGTGCCAGCAGTTACGACACTTACAATGAGCAGTTCTTC.